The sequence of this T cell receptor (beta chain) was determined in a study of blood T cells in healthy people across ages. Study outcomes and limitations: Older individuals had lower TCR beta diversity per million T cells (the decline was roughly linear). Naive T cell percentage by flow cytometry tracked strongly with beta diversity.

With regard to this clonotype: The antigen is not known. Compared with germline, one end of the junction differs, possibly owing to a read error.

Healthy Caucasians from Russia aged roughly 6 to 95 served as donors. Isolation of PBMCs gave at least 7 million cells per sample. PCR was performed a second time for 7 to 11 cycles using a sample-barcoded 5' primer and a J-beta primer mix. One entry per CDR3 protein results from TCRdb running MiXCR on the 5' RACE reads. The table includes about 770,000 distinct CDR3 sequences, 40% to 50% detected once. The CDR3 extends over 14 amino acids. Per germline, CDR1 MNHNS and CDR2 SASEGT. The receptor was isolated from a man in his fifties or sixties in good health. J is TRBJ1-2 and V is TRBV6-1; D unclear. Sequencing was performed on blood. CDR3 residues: CASREEARGNGYTF. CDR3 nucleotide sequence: TGTGCCAGCAGGGAAGAGGCTCGAGGGAATGGCTACACCTTC.